This T cell receptor (beta chain) was identified during a study of T cell clonality in common variable immunodeficiency. Regarding the study as a whole: Compared with controls, CVID subjects had fewer shared TCRbeta clones. Authors noted CVID clonality's cause needs subpopulation repertoire sequencing.

This clone was recorded a few times. Its specificity is not known. The sequenced fragment ends 3 residues before the CDR3 boundary, so the rest is inferred from the germline J gene. The germline CDR1 and CDR2 sequences are SGHRS and YFSETQ. The CDR3 totals 13 residues. The protocol was immunoSEQ multiplex PCR, while the TCRdb copy is restricted to in-frame clones and leaves out a portion. The sample includes tens of thousands of clones, none of them occurring once. The sample was peripheral blood mononuclear cells. The chain links TRBV5-1 to TRBJ2-3; 7 positions agree with TRBD1. This sequence originates from a person aged 18 to 75 in good health. CDR3 loop: CASSTGDRQPQYF. CDR3 DNA, as far as it was read: TGCGCCAGCTCTACAGGGGATCGACAGCCG.